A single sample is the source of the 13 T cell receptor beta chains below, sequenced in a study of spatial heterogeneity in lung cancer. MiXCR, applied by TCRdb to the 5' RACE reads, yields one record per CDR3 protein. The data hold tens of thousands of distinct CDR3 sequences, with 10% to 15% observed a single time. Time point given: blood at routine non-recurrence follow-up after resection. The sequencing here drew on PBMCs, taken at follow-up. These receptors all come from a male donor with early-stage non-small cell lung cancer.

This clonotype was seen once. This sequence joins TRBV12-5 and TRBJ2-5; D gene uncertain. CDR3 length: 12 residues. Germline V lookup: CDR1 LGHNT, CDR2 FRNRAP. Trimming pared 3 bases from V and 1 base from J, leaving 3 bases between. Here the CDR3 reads CASGLAQETQYF. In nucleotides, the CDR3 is TGTGCTAGTGGTTTAGCCCAAGAGACCCAGTACTTC. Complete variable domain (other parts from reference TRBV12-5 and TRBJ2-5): DARVTQTPRHKVTEMGQEVTMRCQPILGHNTVFWYRQTMMQGLELLAYFRNRAPLDDSGMPKDRFSAEMPDATLATLKIQPSEPRDSAVYFCASGLAQETQYFGPGTRLLVL.

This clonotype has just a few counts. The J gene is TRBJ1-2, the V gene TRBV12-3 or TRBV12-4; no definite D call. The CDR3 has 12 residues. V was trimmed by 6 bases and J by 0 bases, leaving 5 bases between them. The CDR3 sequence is CASRPPNYGYTF. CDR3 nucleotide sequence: TGTGCCAGCAGGCCCCCTAACTATGGCTACACCTTC.

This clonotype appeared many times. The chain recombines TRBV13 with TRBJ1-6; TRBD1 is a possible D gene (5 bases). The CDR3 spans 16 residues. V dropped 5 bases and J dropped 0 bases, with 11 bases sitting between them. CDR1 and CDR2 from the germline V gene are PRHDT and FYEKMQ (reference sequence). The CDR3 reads CASSEAGSSYNSPLHF. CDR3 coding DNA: TGTGCCAGCAGCGAGGCAGGGAGCTCCTATAATTCACCCCTCCACTTT.

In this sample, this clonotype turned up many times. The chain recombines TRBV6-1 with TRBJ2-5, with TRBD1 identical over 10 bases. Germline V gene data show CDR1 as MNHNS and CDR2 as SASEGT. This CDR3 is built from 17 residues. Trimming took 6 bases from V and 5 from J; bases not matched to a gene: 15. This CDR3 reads CASRSEWGTGVPETQYF. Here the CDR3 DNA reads TGTGCCAGCAGAAGTGAATGGGGGACAGGGGTCCCCGAGACCCAGTACTTC.

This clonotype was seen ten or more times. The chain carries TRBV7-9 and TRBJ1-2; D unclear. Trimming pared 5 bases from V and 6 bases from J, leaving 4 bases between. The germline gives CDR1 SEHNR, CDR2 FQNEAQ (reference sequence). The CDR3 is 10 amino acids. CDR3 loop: CASSKNGYTF. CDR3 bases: TGTGCCAGCAGCAAGAATGGCTACACCTTC. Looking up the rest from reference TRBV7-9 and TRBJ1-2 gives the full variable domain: DTGVSQNPRHKITKRGQNVTFRCDPISEHNRLYWYRQTLGQGPEFLTYFQNEAQLEKSRLLSDRFSAERPKGSFSTLEIQRTEQGDSAMYLCASSKNGYTFGSGTRLTVV.

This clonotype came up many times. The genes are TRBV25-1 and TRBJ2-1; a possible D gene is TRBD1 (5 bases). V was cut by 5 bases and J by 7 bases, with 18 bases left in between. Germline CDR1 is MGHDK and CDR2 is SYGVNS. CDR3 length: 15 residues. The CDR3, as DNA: TGTGCCAGCAGTCTACTGCGGCCTCAGGGAAATGAGCAGTTCTTC. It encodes CASSLLRPQGNEQFF.

The CDR3 region has the DNA TGCAGTGCTGGGGACAGGAGAGCTAACTATGGCTACACCTTC. Protein product: CSAGDRRANYGYTF. The rearrangement joins TRBV20-1 to TRBJ1-2; 8 bases align to TRBD1. Germline V gene sequence: CDR1 DFQATT, CDR2 SNEGSKA (reference sequence). The V and J ends lost 5 bases and 0 bases, in that order; junction bases with no gene match: 5. This CDR3 comprises 14 residues.

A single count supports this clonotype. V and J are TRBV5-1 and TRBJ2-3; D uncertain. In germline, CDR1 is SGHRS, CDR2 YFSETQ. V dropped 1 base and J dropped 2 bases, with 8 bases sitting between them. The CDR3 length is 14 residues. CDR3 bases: TGCGCCAGCAGCTTGCCGCAGACCACAGATACGCAGTATTTT. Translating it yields CASSLPQTTDTQYF.

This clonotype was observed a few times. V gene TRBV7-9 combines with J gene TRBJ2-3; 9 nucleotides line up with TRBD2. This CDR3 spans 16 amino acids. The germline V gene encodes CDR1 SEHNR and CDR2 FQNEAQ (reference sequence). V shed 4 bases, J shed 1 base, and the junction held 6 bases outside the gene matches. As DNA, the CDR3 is TGTGCCAGCAGCTCACGTAGCGGGAGTCGCACAGATACGCAGTATTTT. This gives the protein CASSSRSGSRTDTQYF.

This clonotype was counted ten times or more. The CDR3 nucleotides are TGTGCCAGCAGTTTAGGGCCGTCGATCTACGAGCAGTACTTC. This encodes CASSLGPSIYEQYF. The chain joins TRBV12-3 or TRBV12-4 to TRBJ2-7; no definite D call. CDR3 length: 14 residues. Trimming took off 1 base at V and 3 bases at J, with 10 bases between the two ends.

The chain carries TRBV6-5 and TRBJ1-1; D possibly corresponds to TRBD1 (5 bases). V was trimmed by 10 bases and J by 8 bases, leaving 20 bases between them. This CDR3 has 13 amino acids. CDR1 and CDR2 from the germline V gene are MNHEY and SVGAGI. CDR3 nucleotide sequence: TGTGCCACGTACCGCGGGACCCCCTTCGAAGCTTTCTTT. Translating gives CATYRGTPFEAFF.

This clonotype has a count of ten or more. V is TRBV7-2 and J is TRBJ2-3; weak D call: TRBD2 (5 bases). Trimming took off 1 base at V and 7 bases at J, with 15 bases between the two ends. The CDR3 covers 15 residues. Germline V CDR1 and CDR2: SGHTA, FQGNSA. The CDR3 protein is CASSLGSREANTQYF. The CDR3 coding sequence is TGTGCCAGCAGCTTAGGGTCGAGGGAAGCAAATACGCAGTATTTT. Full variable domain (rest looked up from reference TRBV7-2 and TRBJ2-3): GAGVSQSPSNKVTEKGKDVELRCDPISGHTALYWYRQSLGQGLEFLIYFQGNSAPDKSGLPSDRFSAERTGGSVSTLTIQRTQQEDSAVYLCASSLGSREANTQYFGPGTRLTVL.

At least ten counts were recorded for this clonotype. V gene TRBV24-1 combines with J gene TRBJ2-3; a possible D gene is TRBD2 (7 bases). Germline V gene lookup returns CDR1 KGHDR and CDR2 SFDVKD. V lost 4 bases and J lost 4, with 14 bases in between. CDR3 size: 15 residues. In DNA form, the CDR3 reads TGTGCCACCAGTGAGACGGGGGGCGATGCAGATACGCAGTATTTT. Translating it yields CATSETGGDADTQYF.